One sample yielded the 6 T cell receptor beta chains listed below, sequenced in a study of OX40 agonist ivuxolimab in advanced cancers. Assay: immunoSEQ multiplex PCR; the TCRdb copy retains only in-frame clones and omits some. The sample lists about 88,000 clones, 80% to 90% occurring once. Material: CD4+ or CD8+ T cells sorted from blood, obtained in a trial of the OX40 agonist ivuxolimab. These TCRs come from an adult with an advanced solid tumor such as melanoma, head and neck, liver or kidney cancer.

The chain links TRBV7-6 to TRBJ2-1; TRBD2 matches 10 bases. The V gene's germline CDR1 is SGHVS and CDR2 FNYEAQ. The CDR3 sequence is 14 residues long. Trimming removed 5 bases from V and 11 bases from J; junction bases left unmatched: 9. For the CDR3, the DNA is TGTGCCAGCAGCAGATCGGAGCGGGGGGGCCAGCAGTTCTTC. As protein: CASSRSERGGQQFF.

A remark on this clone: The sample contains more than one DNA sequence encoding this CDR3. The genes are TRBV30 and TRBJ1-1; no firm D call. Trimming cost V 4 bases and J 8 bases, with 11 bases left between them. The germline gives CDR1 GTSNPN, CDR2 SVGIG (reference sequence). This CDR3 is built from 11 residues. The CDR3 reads CAWKQVSEAFF. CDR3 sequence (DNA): TGTGCCTGGAAGCAGGTGTCGGAAGCTTTCTTT.

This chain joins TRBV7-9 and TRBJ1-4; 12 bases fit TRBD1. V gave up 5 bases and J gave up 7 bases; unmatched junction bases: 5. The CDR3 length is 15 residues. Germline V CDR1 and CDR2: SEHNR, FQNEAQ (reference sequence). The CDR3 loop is CASSPVGQGAEKLFF. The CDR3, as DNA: TGTGCCAGCAGCCCGGTGGGACAGGGGGCTGAAAAACTGTTTTTT.

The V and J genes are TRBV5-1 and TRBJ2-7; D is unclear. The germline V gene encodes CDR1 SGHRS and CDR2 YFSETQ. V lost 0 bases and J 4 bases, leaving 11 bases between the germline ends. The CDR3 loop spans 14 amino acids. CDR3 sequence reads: CASSLALGTYEQYF. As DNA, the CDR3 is TGCGCCAGCAGCTTGGCCCTAGGCACTTACGAGCAGTACTTC.

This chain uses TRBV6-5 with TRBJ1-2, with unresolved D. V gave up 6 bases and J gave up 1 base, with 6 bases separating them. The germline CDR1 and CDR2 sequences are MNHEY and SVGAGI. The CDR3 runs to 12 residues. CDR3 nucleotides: TGTGCCAGCAGCACTGTTAACTATGGCTACACCTTC. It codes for CASSTVNYGYTF.

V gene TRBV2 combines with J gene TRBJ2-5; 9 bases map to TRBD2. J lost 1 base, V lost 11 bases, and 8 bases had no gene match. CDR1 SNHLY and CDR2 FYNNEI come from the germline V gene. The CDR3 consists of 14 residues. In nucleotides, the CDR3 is TGTGCCGGAGCCCGGCGGGGGGGCCAAGAGACCCAGTACTTC. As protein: CAGARRGGQETQYF.